This TCR beta chain was sequenced during a study of blood T cell repertoires in COVID-19. V gave up 5 bases and J gave up 1 base; unmatched junction bases: 8. There are 15 residues in the CDR3. Germline CDR1 reads SQVTM; CDR2 reads ANQGSEA. Measured with immunoSEQ multiplex PCR; TCRdb has only the in-frame clones, and not every one. The sample comprises fewer than 250,000 clones, 75% to 90% of which are singletons, and approximately 1% rests with the top ten. The sequence came from a man aged 30 to 39 with acute or convalescent COVID-19. Sequencing was carried out using peripheral blood. The V and J genes are TRBV29-1 and TRBJ2-7; 10 positions agree with TRBD2. The CDR3 DNA sequence: TGCAGCGTTCAAGCCGGACTAGCGGAATCCTACGAGCAGTACTTC. Amino acid sequence: CSVQAGLAESYEQYF.